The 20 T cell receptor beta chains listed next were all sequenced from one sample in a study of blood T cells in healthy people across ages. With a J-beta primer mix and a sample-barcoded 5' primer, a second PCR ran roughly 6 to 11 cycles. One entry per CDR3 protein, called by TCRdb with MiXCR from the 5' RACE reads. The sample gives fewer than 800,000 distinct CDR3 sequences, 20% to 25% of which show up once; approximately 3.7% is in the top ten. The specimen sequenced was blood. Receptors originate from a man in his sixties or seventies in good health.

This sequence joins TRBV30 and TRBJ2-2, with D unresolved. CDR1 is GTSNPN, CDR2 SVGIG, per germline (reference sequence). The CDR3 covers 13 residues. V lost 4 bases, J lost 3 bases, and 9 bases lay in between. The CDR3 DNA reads TGTGCCTGGAAGGGCACCTACACCGGGGAGCTGTTTTTT. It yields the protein CAWKGTYTGELFF.

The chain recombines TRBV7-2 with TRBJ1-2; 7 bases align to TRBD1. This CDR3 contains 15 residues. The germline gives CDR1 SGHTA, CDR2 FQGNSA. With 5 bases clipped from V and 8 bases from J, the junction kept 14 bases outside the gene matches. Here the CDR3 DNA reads TGTGCCAGCAGCGTCTTGGGACAGTCTTTTGGGGGCTACACCTTC. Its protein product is CASSVLGQSFGGYTF. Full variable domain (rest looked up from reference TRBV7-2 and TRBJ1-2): GAGVSQSPSNKVTEKGKDVELRCDPISGHTALYWYRQSLGQGLEFLIYFQGNSAPDKSGLPSDRFSAERTGGSVSTLTIQRTQQEDSAVYLCASSVLGQSFGGYTFGSGTRLTVV.

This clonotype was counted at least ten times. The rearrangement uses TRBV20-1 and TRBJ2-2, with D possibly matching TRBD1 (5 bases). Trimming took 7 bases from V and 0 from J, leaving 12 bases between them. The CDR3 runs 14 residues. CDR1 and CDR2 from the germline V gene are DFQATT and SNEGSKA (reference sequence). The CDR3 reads CSVMQGSNTGELFF. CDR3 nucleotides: TGCAGTGTCATGCAGGGTTCGAACACCGGGGAGCTGTTTTTT.

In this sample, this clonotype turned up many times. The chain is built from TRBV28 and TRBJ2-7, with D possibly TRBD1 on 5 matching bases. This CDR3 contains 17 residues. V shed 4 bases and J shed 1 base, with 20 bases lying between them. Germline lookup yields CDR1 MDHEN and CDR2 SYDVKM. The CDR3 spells CASSWGSVSVLSYEQYF. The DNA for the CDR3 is TGTGCCAGCAGTTGGGGCAGCGTCTCTGTTTTATCCTACGAGCAGTACTTC.

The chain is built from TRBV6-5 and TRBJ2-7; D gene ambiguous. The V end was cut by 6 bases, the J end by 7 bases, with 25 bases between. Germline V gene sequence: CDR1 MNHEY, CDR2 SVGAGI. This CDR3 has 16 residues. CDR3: CASRPSPLVSYAEQYF. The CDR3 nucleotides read TGTGCCAGCAGACCCTCCCCACTGGTCTCCTACGCAGAGCAGTACTTC.

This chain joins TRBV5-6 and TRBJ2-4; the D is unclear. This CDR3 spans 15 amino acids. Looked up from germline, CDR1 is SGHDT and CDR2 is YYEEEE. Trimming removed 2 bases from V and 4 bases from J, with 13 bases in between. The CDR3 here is CASSFGQVGKNIQYF. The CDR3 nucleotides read TGTGCCAGCAGCTTCGGGCAGGTTGGGAAAAACATTCAGTACTTC.

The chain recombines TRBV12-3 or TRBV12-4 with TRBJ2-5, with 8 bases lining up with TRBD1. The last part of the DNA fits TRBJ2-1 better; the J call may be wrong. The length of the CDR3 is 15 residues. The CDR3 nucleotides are TGTGCCAGCAGCCCAGGGGCAGGGGGCGGGTATGAGCAGTTCTTC. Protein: CASSPGAGGGYEQFF.

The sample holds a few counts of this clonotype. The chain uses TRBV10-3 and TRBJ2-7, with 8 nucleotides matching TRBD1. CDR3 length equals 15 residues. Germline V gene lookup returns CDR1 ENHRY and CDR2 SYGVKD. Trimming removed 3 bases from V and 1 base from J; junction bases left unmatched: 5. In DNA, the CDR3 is TGTGCCATCAGTGAACAGGGACAGGTGTCCTACGAGCAGTACTTC. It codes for CAISEQGQVSYEQYF.

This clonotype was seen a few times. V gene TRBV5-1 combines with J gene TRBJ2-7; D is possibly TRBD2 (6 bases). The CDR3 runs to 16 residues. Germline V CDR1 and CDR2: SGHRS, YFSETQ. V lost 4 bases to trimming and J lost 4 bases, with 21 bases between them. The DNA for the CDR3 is TGCGCCAGCAGCCCTACCGGGACTCAGGTGGGTTACGAGCAGTACTTC. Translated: CASSPTGTQVGYEQYF. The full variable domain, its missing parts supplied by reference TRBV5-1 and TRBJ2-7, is KAGVTQTPRYLIKTRGQQVTLSCSPISGHRSVSWYQQTPGQGLQFLFEYFSETQRNKGNFPGRFSGRQFSNSRSEMNVSTLELGDSALYLCASSPTGTQVGYEQYFGPGTRLTVT.

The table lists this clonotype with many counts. The chain's CDR3 is CSVDPGLANYNEQFF. The CDR3 DNA reads TGCAGCGTTGACCCGGGACTAGCGAACTACAATGAGCAGTTCTTC. The chain uses TRBV29-1 and TRBJ2-1; 10 bases map to TRBD2. V shed 3 bases and J 3 bases; nucleotides not matched to a gene: 5. In germline, CDR1 is SQVTM, CDR2 ANQGSEA. The CDR3 has 15 residues.

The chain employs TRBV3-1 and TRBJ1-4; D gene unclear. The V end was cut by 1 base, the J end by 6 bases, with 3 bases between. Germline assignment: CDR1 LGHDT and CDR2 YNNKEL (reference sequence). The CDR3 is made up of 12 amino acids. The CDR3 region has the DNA TGTGCCAGCAGCCAAGTGGATGAAAAACTGTTTTTT. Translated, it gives CASSQVDEKLFF.

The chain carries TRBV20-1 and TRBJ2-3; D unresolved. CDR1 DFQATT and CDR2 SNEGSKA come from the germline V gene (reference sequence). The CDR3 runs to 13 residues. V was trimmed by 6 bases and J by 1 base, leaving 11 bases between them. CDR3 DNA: TGCAGTGCCGACAATTCGGGCACAGATACGCAGTATTTT. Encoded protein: CSADNSGTDTQYF.

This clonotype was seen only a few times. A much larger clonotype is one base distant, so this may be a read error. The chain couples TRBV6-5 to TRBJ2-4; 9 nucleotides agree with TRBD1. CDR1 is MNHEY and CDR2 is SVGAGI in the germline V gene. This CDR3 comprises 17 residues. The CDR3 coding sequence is TGTGCCAGCAGTTACCAGTCGGACAGGGGAGCCAAAAACATTCGGTACTTC. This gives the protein CASSYQSDRGAKNIRYF.

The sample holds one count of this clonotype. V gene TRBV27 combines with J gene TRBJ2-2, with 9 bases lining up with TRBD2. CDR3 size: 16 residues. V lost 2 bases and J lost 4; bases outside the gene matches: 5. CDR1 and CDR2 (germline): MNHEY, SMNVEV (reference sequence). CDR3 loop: CASSLAGGLVTGELFF. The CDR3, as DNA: TGTGCCAGCAGTTTAGCGGGGGGGCTGGTCACCGGGGAGCTGTTTTTT.

The chain's CDR3 is CASSDKDRGPLAKNIQYF. The CDR3 coding sequence is TGTGCCAGCAGTGATAAGGACAGGGGGCCTTTAGCCAAAAACATTCAGTACTTC. J is TRBJ2-4 and V is TRBV25-1, with TRBD1 matching over 11 bases. V was clipped by 3 bases and J by 0 bases; unmatched bases: 7. The CDR3 length is 18 residues. Looked up from germline, CDR1 is MGHDK and CDR2 is SYGVNS. The whole variable domain, filled in from reference TRBV25-1 and TRBJ2-4, reads EADIYQTPRYLVIGTGKKITLECSQTMGHDKMYWYQQDPGMELHLIHYSYGVNSTEKGDLSSESTVSRIRTEHFPLTLESARPSHTSQYLCASSDKDRGPLAKNIQYFGAGTRLSVL.

The CDR3 coding sequence is TGTGCCAGCAGCCGGTACGGGACAGCCCCTAAAGAGACCCAGTACTTC. Translation gives CASSRYGTAPKETQYF. The rearrangement links TRBV7-2 to TRBJ2-5, with 7 positions matching TRBD1. The junction had 12 bases not matched to a gene; V was cut back by 5 bases and J by 3 bases. This CDR3 is 16 amino acids long. Germline CDR1 is SGHTA and CDR2 is FQGNSA.

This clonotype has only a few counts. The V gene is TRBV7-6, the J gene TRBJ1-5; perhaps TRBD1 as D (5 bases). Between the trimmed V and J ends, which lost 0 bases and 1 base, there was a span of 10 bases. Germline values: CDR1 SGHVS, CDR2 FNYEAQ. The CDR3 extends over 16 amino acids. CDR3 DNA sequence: TGTGCCAGCAGCTTAGCAGGGGTTGGGAGCAATCAGCCCCAGCATTTT. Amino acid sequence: CASSLAGVGSNQPQHF.

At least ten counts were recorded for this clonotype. The CDR3 spells CSAASQGSYEQYF. CDR3 DNA: TGCAGTGCTGCCTCCCAGGGATCCTACGAGCAGTACTTC. V usage is TRBV20-1 and J usage is TRBJ2-7; D might be TRBD1 (5 bases). V was pared by 5 bases and J by 1 base, with 12 bases between. Germline-derived CDR1 and CDR2 are DFQATT and SNEGSKA (reference sequence). The CDR3 spans 13 residues.

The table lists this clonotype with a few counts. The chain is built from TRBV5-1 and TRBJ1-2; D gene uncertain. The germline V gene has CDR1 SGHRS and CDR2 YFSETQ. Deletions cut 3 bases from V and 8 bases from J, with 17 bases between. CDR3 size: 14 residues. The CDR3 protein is CASSWDPRDGGYTF. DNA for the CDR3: TGCGCCAGCAGCTGGGATCCGCGGGATGGGGGCTACACCTTC.

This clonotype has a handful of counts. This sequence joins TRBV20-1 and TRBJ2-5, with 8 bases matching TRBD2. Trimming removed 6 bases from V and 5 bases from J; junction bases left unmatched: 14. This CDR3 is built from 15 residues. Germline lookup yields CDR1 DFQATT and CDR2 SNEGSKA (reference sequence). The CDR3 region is CSASGTRVFWETQYF. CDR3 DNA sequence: TGCAGTGCATCCGGGACTAGGGTCTTCTGGGAGACCCAGTACTTC.